These T cell receptor beta chains were read from a single sample in a study of cytomegalovirus exposure and HLA in healthy donors. Data came from immunoSEQ multiplex PCR; TCRdb stores just in-frame clones and leaves some out. The sample carries fewer than 120,000 clones, over 65% recorded once. Sequencing was performed on PBMCs. Source of these receptors: a woman under 40 in good health and CMV-seronegative. Both conserved end residues are part of each CDR3. The order of the fields is clone size, V gene, D gene, J gene, CDR3 protein, CDR3 DNA. The D gene is left open where the match is weak. Some rows have no size entry. The others give once, few or many, or a class for an expanded clone.

NA	TRBV27	NA	TRBJ1-2	CASSLFGGGHGYTF	TGTGCCAGCAGTTTATTCGGTGGAGGGCATGGCTACACCTTC
NA	TRBV4-1	NA	TRBJ2-7	CASSQGSGSYEQYF	TGCGCCAGCAGCCAAGGAAGCGGCTCCTACGAGCAGTACTTC
NA	TRBV5-4	TRBD1	TRBJ1-6	CASSDEDRGRDNSPLHF	TGTGCCAGCAGCGACGAAGACAGGGGAAGGGATAATTCACCCCTCCACTTT
NA	TRBV19	TRBD1	TRBJ2-3	CASSKQGVTDTQYF	TGTGCCAGTAGTAAACAGGGGGTCACAGATACGCAGTATTTT
NA	TRBV28	TRBD1	TRBJ1-1	CASGRGLSTEAFF	TGTGCCAGCGGAAGGGGGCTGTCCACTGAAGCTTTCTTT
NA	TRBV13	NA	TRBJ1-3	CASSLGAGAGDTIYF	TGTGCCAGCAGCTTAGGAGCAGGGGCGGGTGACACCATATATTTT
few	TRBV28	NA	TRBJ1-1	CASSLAGSTTEAFF	TGTGCCAGCAGTTTAGCGGGGTCGACCACTGAAGCTTTCTTT
NA	TRBV5-1	TRBD2	TRBJ2-2	CASSSGLAGPNTGELFF	TGCGCCAGCAGCTCCGGACTAGCGGGACCGAACACCGGGGAGCTGTTTTTT
NA	TRBV5-4	NA	TRBJ2-4	CASSLGGKNIQYF	TGTGCCAGCAGCTTAGGAGGCAAAAACATTCAGTACTTC
NA	TRBV9	NA	TRBJ2-1	CASSQSRSEDQFF	TGTGCCAGCAGCCAATCTAGATCCGAGGATCAGTTCTTC
NA	TRBV4-1	TRBD1	TRBJ1-3	CASSQDWDQRQGVGNTIYF	TGCGCCAGCAGCCAAGATTGGGACCAAAGACAGGGGGTAGGAAACACCATATATTTT
NA	TRBV29-1	TRBD1	TRBJ1-1	CSVEKATGRGSEAFF	TGCAGCGTTGAAAAGGCGACAGGGCGAGGGTCTGAAGCTTTCTTT
once	TRBV5-1	TRBD1	TRBJ1-1	CASSLEAGGITEAFF	TGCGCCAGCAGCTTGGAGGCAGGGGGTATCACTGAAGCTTTCTTT
NA	TRBV11-2	NA	TRBJ2-7	CASSLGHIYEQYF	TGTGCCAGCAGCCTGGGCCACATCTACGAGCAGTACTTC
NA	TRBV9	NA	TRBJ1-2	CASSGTTGFYGYTF	TGTGCCAGCAGCGGAACGACAGGCTTCTATGGCTACACCTTC
NA	TRBV27	NA	TRBJ1-2	CASSTRLRGGYGYTF	TGTGCCAGCAGTACCCGCCTGCGGGGGGGCTATGGCTACACCTTC
NA	TRBV28	TRBD1	TRBJ1-5	CASTGLSGTGDNQPQHF	TGTGCCAGCACAGGCCTTAGCGGGACAGGGGACAATCAGCCCCAGCATTTT
few	TRBV11-2	NA	TRBJ1-3	CASSLLQARRSGNTIYF	TGTGCCAGCAGCTTATTGCAGGCAAGACGCTCTGGAAACACCATATATTTT
NA	TRBV30	NA	TRBJ1-3	CAWSVGVISGNTIYF	TGTGCCTGGAGTGTAGGGGTGATCTCTGGAAACACCATATATTTT
NA	TRBV19	NA	TRBJ1-2	CASSIAAQTYGYTF	TGTGCCAGTAGTATAGCAGCACAGACCTATGGCTACACCTTC
few	TRBV4-3	TRBD1	TRBJ1-2	CASSQVGTGGDGYTF	TGCGCCAGCAGCCAAGTGGGGACAGGGGGAGATGGCTACACCTTC
NA	TRBV7-8	NA	TRBJ1-1	CASSRGLNTEAFF	TGTGCCAGCAGCAGGGGGTTGAACACTGAAGCTTTCTTT
few	TRBV9	TRBD2	TRBJ2-3	CASSDLAGRSDTQYF	TGTGCCAGCAGCGACCTAGCGGGGCGGAGCGATACGCAGTATTTT
NA	TRBV6-1	TRBD1	TRBJ1-5	CASSRGRNNQPQHF	TGTGCCAGCAGCAGGGGGCGGAACAATCAGCCCCAGCATTTT
NA	TRBV28	TRBD1	TRBJ1-5	CASSFPRQGRNQPQHF	TGTGCCAGCAGTTTTCCTAGACAGGGGAGGAATCAGCCCCAGCATTTT
NA	TRBV11-2	NA	TRBJ1-1	CASSLAVATEAFF	TGTGCCAGCAGCTTAGCAGTGGCCACTGAAGCTTTCTTT
few	TRBV18	NA	TRBJ1-3	CASSPYASSGNTIYF	TGTGCCAGCTCACCATACGCCAGCTCTGGAAACACCATATATTTT
NA	TRBV29-1	NA	TRBJ1-2	CSDLTGLYGYTF	TGCAGCGATTTGACAGGACTCTATGGCTACACCTTC
NA	TRBV4-3	NA	TRBJ2-7	CASSQEGGPNSYEQYF	TGCGCCAGCAGCCAAGAAGGAGGCCCAAACTCCTACGAGCAGTACTTC
NA	TRBV4-3	NA	TRBJ1-1	CASSQDSGRVSTEAFF	TGCGCCAGCAGCCAAGATTCGGGAAGGGTGAGCACTGAAGCTTTCTTT
NA	TRBV5-1	NA	TRBJ1-2	CASSLDRTNYGYTF	TGCGCCAGCAGCTTAGACAGGACTAACTATGGCTACACCTTC
few	TRBV7-3	TRBD2	TRBJ2-3	CASSSTGLAGNTQYF	TGTGCCAGCAGCTCCACCGGACTAGCGGGGAATACGCAGTATTTT
NA	TRBV13	NA	TRBJ1-2	CASSLGPGRDGYTF	TGTGCCAGCAGCTTAGGGCCGGGTCGAGATGGCTACACCTTC
once	TRBV9	TRBD1	TRBJ2-1	CASSSHRGLNEQFF	TGTGCCAGCAGCTCGCACAGGGGGTTGAATGAGCAGTTCTTC
NA	TRBV28	TRBD2	TRBJ2-1	CASSSPGLAGDYNEQFF	TGTGCCAGCAGTTCCCCGGGACTAGCGGGGGACTACAATGAGCAGTTCTTC
NA	TRBV5-1	TRBD1	TRBJ1-4	CASSPGTVNEKLFF	TGCGCCAGCAGCCCCGGGACAGTTAATGAAAAACTGTTTTTT
NA	TRBV7-6	TRBD2	TRBJ2-7	CASSLEFSGVEQYF	TGTGCCAGCAGCTTAGAATTTAGCGGGGTCGAGCAGTACTTC
NA	TRBV5-6	NA	TRBJ2-7	CASSLYTGTRVPYEQYF	TGTGCCAGCAGCTTATACACCGGGACACGGGTTCCCTACGAGCAGTACTTC
NA	TRBV5-1	NA	TRBJ2-1	CASSLLRDSSYNEQFF	TGCGCCAGCAGCTTGTTGCGGGACAGCTCCTACAATGAGCAGTTCTTC
NA	TRBV6-5	TRBD2	TRBJ2-1	CASRAGGPYNEQFF	TGTGCCAGCAGAGCGGGGGGTCCCTACAATGAGCAGTTCTTC
NA	TRBV4-3	NA	TRBJ2-1	CASSQEISGYNEQFF	TGCGCCAGCAGCCAAGAGATCTCAGGCTACAATGAGCAGTTCTTC
NA	TRBV4-1	NA	TRBJ2-1	CASRDNYNEQFF	TGCGCCAGCAGGGACAACTACAATGAGCAGTTCTTC
once	TRBV5-4	TRBD2	TRBJ2-7	CASSPRPGTSGSGAYEQYF	TGTGCCAGCAGCCCACGTCCCGGGACTAGCGGGAGTGGTGCCTACGAGCAGTACTTC
NA	TRBV7-8	NA	TRBJ1-3	CASSYRGSGNTIYF	TGTGCCAGCTCTTACCGGGGCTCTGGAAACACCATATATTTT
NA	TRBV7-8	TRBD1	TRBJ2-2	CASSSGQGRTGELFF	TGTGCCAGCAGCTCGGGACAGGGGAGGACCGGGGAGCTGTTTTTT
NA	TRBV15	TRBD2	TRBJ2-1	CATWSGGRPHNEQFF	TGTGCCACCTGGTCGGGCGGGAGACCCCACAATGAGCAGTTCTTC
NA	TRBV4-1	NA	TRBJ1-5	CASSQDREGTQPQHF	TGCGCCAGCAGCCAAGATCGGGAAGGAACCCAGCCCCAGCATTTT
NA	TRBV7-6	TRBD1	TRBJ2-1	CASSSYSPGQESNEQFF	TGTGCCAGCAGCTCCTATTCACCGGGACAGGAGTCGAATGAGCAGTTCTTC
NA	TRBV11-2	NA	TRBJ2-7	CASSLVQGRAQYF	TGTGCCAGCAGCTTAGTTCAGGGGCGGGCGCAGTACTTC
NA	TRBV10-3	NA	TRBJ1-6	CAISGEANSPLHF	TGTGCCATCAGCGGGGAGGCAAATTCACCCCTCCACTTT
NA	TRBV6-5	NA	TRBJ1-2	CASSYSGANGYTF	TGTGCCAGCAGTTACTCTGGGGCCAATGGCTACACCTTC
NA	TRBV30	NA	TRBJ1-4	CAWSTTVNEKLFF	TGTGCCTGGAGTACCACAGTGAATGAAAAACTGTTTTTT
NA	TRBV5-4	TRBD2	TRBJ2-1	CASSSSGRAFNEQFF	TGTGCCAGCAGCTCGAGCGGGAGGGCCTTCAATGAGCAGTTCTTC
NA	TRBV2	TRBD1	TRBJ1-1	CASSGQGYTEAFF	TGTGCCAGCAGTGGACAGGGATACACTGAAGCTTTCTTT
NA	TRBV7-9	NA	TRBJ1-2	CASSSPSVSNYGYTF	TGTGCCAGCAGCTCGCCTAGCGTCAGTAACTATGGCTACACCTTC